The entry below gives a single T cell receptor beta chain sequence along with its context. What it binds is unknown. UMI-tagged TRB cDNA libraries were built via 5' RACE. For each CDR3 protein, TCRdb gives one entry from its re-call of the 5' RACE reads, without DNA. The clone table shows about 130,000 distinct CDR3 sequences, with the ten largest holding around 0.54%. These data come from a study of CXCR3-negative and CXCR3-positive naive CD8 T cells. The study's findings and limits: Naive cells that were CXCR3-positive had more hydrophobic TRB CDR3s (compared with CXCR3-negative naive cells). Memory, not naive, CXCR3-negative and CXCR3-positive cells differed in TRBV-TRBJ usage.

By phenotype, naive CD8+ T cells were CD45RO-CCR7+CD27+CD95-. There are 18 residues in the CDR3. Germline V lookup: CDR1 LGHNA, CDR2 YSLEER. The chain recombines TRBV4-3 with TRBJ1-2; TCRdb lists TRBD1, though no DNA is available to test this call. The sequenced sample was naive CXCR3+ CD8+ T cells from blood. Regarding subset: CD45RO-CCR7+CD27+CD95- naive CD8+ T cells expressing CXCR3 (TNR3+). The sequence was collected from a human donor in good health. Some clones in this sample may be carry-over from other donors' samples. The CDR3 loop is CASSQDSLFSTGLYGYTF.